The subject of this entry is one T cell receptor beta chain. Germline V lookup: CDR1 SGHRS, CDR2 YFSETQ. The CDR3 length is 14 residues. V shed 3 bases and J shed 1 base, with 10 bases lying between them. These data belong to a study of blood T cell repertoires in COVID-19. Study-wide background: Acute and convalescent COVID-19 samples came from the United States, Italy and Spain. PBMCs, B-cell-depleted T cells, or T cells provided the cDNA or gDNA that made up the material.

Profiling relied on immunoSEQ multiplex PCR, and the TCRdb table lists in-frame clones only, not all of them. The data show 75,000 to 90,000 clones, around 82% seen once. Material: peripheral blood. The chain combines TRBV5-1 with TRBJ1-1; perhaps TRBD1 as D (5 bases). The TCR comes from a man aged 60 to 69 with COVID-19, enrolled during active disease. CDR3 coding DNA: TGCGCCAGCAGCTCTCAGGGTTGGAACACTGAAGCTTTCTTT. This codes for CASSSQGWNTEAFF. Full variable domain (missing parts from reference TRBV5-1 and TRBJ1-1): KAGVTQTPRYLIKTRGQQVTLSCSPISGHRSVSWYQQTPGQGLQFLFEYFSETQRNKGNFPGRFSGRQFSNSRSEMNVSTLELGDSALYLCASSSQGWNTEAFFGQGTRLTVV.